This TCR beta chain is drawn from a study of T cell responses to AZD1222 COVID-19 vaccine. Study results and caveats: Elevations in Spike-specific TCR breadth and depth followed administration of two AZD1222 doses.

This table comes from immunoSEQ multiplex PCR, and its TCRdb copy is limited to in-frame clones, with some not included. Of fewer than 200,000 clones listed, roughly 92% are singletons. With regard to this clone: The antigen remains undetermined.

Germline V gene lookup returns CDR1 MNHEY and CDR2 SMNVEV (reference sequence). The CDR3 has 16 amino acids. V dropped 6 bases and J dropped 7 bases, with 19 bases sitting between them. Here the sequenced sample was peripheral blood, taken on day 0 of AZD1222 vaccination. The origin of this receptor is an adult in good health. The chain combines TRBV27 with TRBJ1-6, with D tentatively TRBD1 (6 bases). CDR3: CASSQGSDFKNSPLHF. DNA for the CDR3: TGTGCCAGCAGCCAGGGGTCGGATTTCAAGAATTCACCCCTCCACTTT.